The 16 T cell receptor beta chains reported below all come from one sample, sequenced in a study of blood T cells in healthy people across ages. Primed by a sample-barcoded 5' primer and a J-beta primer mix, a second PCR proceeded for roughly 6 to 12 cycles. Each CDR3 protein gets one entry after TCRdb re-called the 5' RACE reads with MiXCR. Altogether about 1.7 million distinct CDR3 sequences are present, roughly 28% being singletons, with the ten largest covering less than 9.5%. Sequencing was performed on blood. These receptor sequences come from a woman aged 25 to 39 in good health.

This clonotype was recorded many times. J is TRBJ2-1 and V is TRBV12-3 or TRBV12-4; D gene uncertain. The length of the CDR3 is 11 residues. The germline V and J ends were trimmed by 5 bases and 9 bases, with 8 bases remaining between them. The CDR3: CASSPSGEQFF. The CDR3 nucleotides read TGTGCCAGCAGTCCCTCTGGTGAGCAGTTCTTC.

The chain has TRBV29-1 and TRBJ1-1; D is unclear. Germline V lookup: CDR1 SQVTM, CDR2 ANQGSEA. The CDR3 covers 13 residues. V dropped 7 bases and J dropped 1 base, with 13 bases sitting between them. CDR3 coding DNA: TGCAGCGCGCTACAAGCGACGAACACTGAAGCTTTCTTT. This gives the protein CSALQATNTEAFF.

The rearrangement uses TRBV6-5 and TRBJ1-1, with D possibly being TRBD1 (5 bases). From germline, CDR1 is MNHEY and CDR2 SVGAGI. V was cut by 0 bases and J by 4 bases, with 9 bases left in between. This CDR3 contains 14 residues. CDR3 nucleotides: TGTGCCAGCAGTTACTCAGGGGAGTTCACTGAAGCTTTCTTT. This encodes CASSYSGEFTEAFF.

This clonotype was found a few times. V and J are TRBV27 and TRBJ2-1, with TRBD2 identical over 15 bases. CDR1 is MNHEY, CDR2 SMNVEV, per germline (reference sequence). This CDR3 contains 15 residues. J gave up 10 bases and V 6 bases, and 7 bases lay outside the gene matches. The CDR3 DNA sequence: TGTGCCAGCAGCAGACAGGGACTAGCGGGGGGAGAGCAGTTCTTC. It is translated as CASSRQGLAGGEQFF.

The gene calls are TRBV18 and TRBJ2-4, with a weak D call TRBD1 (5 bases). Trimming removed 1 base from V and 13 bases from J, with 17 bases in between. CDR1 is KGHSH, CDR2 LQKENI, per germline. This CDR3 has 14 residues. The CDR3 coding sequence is TGTGCCAGCTCACCACGATCAGGGTACAATGAGCAGTACTTC. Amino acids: CASSPRSGYNEQYF.

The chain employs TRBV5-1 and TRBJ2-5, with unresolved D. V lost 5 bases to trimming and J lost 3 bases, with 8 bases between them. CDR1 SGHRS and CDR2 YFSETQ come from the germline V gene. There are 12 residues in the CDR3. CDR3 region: CASRFAEETQYF. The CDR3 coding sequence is TGCGCCAGCAGGTTCGCCGAAGAGACCCAGTACTTC.

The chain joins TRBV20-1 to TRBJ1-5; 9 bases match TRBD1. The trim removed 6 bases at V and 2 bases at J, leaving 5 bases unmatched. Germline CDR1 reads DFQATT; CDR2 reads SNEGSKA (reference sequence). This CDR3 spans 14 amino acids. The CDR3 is CSAGTGRRNQPQHF. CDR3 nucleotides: TGCAGTGCCGGGACAGGGCGGCGCAATCAGCCCCAGCATTTT.

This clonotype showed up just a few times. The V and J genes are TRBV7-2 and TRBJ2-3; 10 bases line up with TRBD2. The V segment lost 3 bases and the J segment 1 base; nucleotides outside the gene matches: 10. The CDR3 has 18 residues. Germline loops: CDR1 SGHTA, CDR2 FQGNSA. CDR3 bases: TGTGCCAGCAGCTTCGTTGGAGGAGGGACTAGCGGCACAGATACGCAGTATTTT. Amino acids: CASSFVGGGTSGTDTQYF.

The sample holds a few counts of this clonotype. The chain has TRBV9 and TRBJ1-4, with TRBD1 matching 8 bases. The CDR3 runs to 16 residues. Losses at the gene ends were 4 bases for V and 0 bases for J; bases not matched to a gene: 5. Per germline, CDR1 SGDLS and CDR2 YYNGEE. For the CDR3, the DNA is TGTGCCAGCAGCAGGACAGGGTCTGCAACTAATGAAAAACTGTTTTTT. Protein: CASSRTGSATNEKLFF.

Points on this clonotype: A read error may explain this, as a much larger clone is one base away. The CDR3 nucleotides are TGTGCCAGCAGTTTCCCGGGAGTTGAGCAGTTCTTC. It encodes CASSFPGVEQFF. J is TRBJ2-1 and V is TRBV27, with a tentative D call TRBD2 (6 bases). The germline V and J ends were trimmed by 3 bases and 9 bases, with 9 bases remaining between them. In germline, CDR1 is MNHEY, CDR2 SMNVEV (reference sequence). The CDR3 spans 12 residues.

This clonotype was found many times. In DNA, the CDR3 is TGCAGTGCCAGGGGGCCAAGGGTTGAGACCCAGTACTTC. The encoded protein is CSARGPRVETQYF. This chain links TRBV20-1 with TRBJ2-5; TRBD1 matches 8 bases. The germline V gene has CDR1 DFQATT and CDR2 SNEGSKA (reference sequence). Losses at the gene ends were 6 bases for V and 5 bases for J; bases not matched to a gene: 8. The CDR3 has 13 amino acids.

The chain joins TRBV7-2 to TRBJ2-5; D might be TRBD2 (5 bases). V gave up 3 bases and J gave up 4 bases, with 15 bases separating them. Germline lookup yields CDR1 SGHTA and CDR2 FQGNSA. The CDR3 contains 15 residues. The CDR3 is CASSLDPGMIETQYF. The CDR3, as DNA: TGTGCCAGCAGCTTGGATCCGGGGATGATAGAGACCCAGTACTTC.

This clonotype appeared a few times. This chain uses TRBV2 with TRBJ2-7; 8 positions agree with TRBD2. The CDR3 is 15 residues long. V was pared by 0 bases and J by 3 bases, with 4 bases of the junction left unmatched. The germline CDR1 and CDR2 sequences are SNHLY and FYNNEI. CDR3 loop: CASSEAPGLVYEQYF. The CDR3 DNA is TGTGCCAGCAGTGAAGCCCCGGGACTAGTCTACGAGCAGTACTTC.

The chain's CDR3 is CASSSQQGMGQFF. CDR3 nucleotides: TGTGCCAGCAGTTCCCAACAGGGAATGGGGCAGTTCTTC. The chain combines TRBV28 with TRBJ2-1, with D possibly TRBD1 on 6 matching bases. This CDR3 has 13 amino acids. The germline V gene encodes CDR1 MDHEN and CDR2 SYDVKM. Deletions cut 4 bases from V and 12 bases from J, with 16 bases between.

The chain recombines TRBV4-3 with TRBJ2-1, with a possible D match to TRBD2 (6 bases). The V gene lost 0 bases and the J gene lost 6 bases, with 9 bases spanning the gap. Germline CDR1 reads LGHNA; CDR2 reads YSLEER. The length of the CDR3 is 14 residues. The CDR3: CASSQDPTSNEQFF. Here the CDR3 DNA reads TGCGCCAGCAGCCAAGACCCGACTAGCAATGAGCAGTTCTTC.

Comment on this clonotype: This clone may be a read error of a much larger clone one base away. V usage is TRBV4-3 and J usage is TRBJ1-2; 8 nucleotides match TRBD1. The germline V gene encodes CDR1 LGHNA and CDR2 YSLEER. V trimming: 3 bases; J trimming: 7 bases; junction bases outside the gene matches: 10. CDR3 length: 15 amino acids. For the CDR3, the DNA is TGCGCCAGCAGCCAGGAGCGACAGGGGTTTGGTGGCTACACCTTC. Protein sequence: CASSQERQGFGGYTF.